This T cell receptor beta chain was profiled in a study of beta chain features in type 1 diabetes. Study-level information: Sorted cells from all samples, numbering almost 110 million, were examined.

This clone has only a few counts. What it binds is not known. Study-wide results and limits: A definitive answer on HLA type influencing TCRB rearrangement was not reached here. Shorter templates may be favored by PCR, equally so in patients and controls. The study found moderately but significantly shorter TCRB CDR3s in all four CD4+ subsets of Type 1 diabetes patients.

The CDR3 extends over 14 amino acids. V was pared by 1 base and J by 0 bases, with 8 bases between. CDR1 and CDR2 from the germline V gene are SGDLS and YYNGEE. Expressed TCRB transcripts were sequenced because the entire RNA isolate underwent reverse transcription. Libraries were prepared by immunoSEQ multiplex PCR; TCRdb keeps only in-frame clonotypes and omits some of them. The sample has 600,000 to 700,000 clones; around 12% are singletons. The sequence was obtained from a young man with type 1 diabetes. Sequenced material: naive CD4+ T cells from blood. The chain has TRBV9 and TRBJ2-7; D is undetermined. The CDR3, as DNA: TGTGCCAGCAGCGTAACACGTAACTCCTACGAGCAGTACTTC. This translates into CASSVTRNSYEQYF.